The next 30 T cell receptor beta chains were all read from a single sample in a study of human thymus T cells. TCRdb keeps only in-frame clones here, not all; method: immunoSEQ multiplex PCR. The table lists 100,000 to 150,000 clones, about 95% of them singletons. Thymic resections from corrective heart surgery supplied the tissue. The specimen sequenced was thymus tissue. These receptors all come from a boy less than two years old with a congenital heart defect but otherwise immunologically healthy.

The J gene is TRBJ2-5, the V gene TRBV7-8; the match to TRBD2 covers 14 bases. The CDR3 contains 17 residues. Germline V gene sequence: CDR1 SGHVS, CDR2 FQNEAQ. With 5 bases clipped from V and 6 bases from J, the junction kept 11 bases outside the gene matches. Written as DNA, the CDR3 is TGTGCCAGCAGCGCCAGACTAGCGGGGGGGCCAGAGAAGACCCAGTACTTC. It translates to CASSARLAGGPEKTQYF.

The gene calls are TRBV2 and TRBJ1-4; no definite D call. Trimming removed 4 bases at V and 4 bases at J, with 10 bases between. The germline gives CDR1 SNHLY, CDR2 FYNNEI. The CDR3 has 14 residues. The chain's CDR3 is CASSGWDSNEKLFF. The CDR3 nucleotides read TGTGCCAGCAGTGGTTGGGATAGTAATGAAAAACTGTTTTTT. The entire variable domain, with the rest obtained from reference TRBV2 and TRBJ1-4, is as follows: EPEVTQTPSHQVTQMGQEVILRCVPISNHLYFYWYRQILGQKVEFLVSFYNNEISEKSEIFDDQFSVERPDGSNFTLKIRSTKLEDSAMYFCASSGWDSNEKLFFGSGTQLSVL.

The genes are TRBV14 and TRBJ2-3; the D gene is possibly TRBD2 (5 bases). The CDR3 sequence is 15 residues long. The germline V gene has CDR1 SGHDN and CDR2 FVKESK. Trimming pared 6 bases from V and 2 bases from J, leaving 15 bases between. The CDR3 spells CASSQDGKYTDTQYF. CDR3 bases: TGTGCCAGCAGTCAGGACGGGAAGTACACAGATACGCAGTATTTT.

The chain combines TRBV19 with TRBJ2-4, with D tentatively TRBD1 or TRBD2 (5 bases each). The CDR3 has 16 amino acids. CDR1 is LNHDA and CDR2 is SQIVND in the germline V gene (reference sequence). V was clipped by 1 base and J by 6 bases, with 16 bases between them. CDR3 sequence (DNA): TGTGCCAGTAGTATAGGGGGGAGCCGAGGCAGAAACATTCAGTACTTC. Translated: CASSIGGSRGRNIQYF.

This clone showed up just once. The V gene is TRBV7-2, the J gene TRBJ2-5; D not resolved. Germline lookup yields CDR1 SGHTA and CDR2 FQGNSA. The CDR3 contains 12 residues. Trimming left V 5 bases short and J 4 bases short, with 8 bases between. The CDR3 protein is CASSPDGETQYF. CDR3 DNA: TGTGCCAGCAGCCCCGACGGAGAGACCCAGTACTTC. The full variable domain, in which reference TRBV7-2 and TRBJ2-5 provide the parts outside the CDR3, is GAGVSQSPSNKVTEKGKDVELRCDPISGHTALYWYRQSLGQGLEFLIYFQGNSAPDKSGLPSDRFSAERTGGSVSTLTIQRTQQEDSAVYLCASSPDGETQYFGPGTRLLVL.

This chain connects TRBV28 to TRBJ1-5; D remains ambiguous. Germline lookup yields CDR1 MDHEN and CDR2 SYDVKM. Trimming stripped 5 bases from V and 0 bases from J, with 17 bases between. The CDR3 contains 17 residues. As DNA, the CDR3 is TGTGCCAGCAGTCCCCTTGTGAGGGCTTATAGCAATCAGCCCCAGCATTTT. Translated: CASSPLVRAYSNQPQHF.

The J gene is TRBJ1-2, the V gene TRBV15; weak D call: TRBD1 (6 bases). V gave up 1 base and J gave up 2 bases, with 11 bases separating them. Germline V lookup: CDR1 LNHNV, CDR2 YYDKDF (reference sequence). The CDR3 spans 15 residues. The CDR3 reads CATSRAQGVNYGYTF. The CDR3 coding sequence is TGTGCCACCAGCAGAGCACAGGGAGTCAACTATGGCTACACCTTC.

This clone was detected only a few times. The chain recombines TRBV6-1 with TRBJ2-7; 8 nucleotides line up with TRBD2. The V gene's germline CDR1 is MNHNS and CDR2 SASEGT. The V and J ends lost 2 bases and 2 bases, in that order; junction bases with no gene match: 8. CDR3 size: 16 residues. The CDR3 is CASSERGGGTTYEQYF. The DNA for the CDR3 is TGTGCCAGCAGTGAACGGGGCGGGGGGACGACCTACGAGCAGTACTTC.

This clone appeared once. The chain links TRBV7-8 to TRBJ1-5; D is uncertain. In germline, CDR1 is SGHVS, CDR2 FQNEAQ. The ends were cut back, 4 bases at V and 11 bases at J, with 18 bases in the middle. CDR3 length equals 14 residues. The CDR3 DNA follows: TGTGCCAGCAGCTCAAAGCGGGATCAGGAGACCCAGCATTTT. This translates into CASSSKRDQETQHF. The variable domain in full, with the rest retrieved from reference TRBV7-8 and TRBJ1-5, is GAGVSQSPRYKVAKRGQDVALRCDPISGHVSLFWYQQALGQGPEFLTYFQNEAQLDKSGLPSDRFFAERPEGSVSTLKIQRTQQEDSAVYLCASSSKRDQETQHFGDGTRLSIL.

The V gene is TRBV27, the J gene TRBJ2-3; 9 positions match TRBD2. The CDR3 extends over 17 amino acids. Germline CDR1 MNHEY, CDR2 SMNVEV (reference sequence). With 3 bases clipped from V and 4 bases from J, the junction kept 11 bases outside the gene matches. CDR3 sequence reads: CASSFLLSGGSADTQYF. CDR3 coding DNA: TGTGCCAGCAGTTTTCTTCTCAGCGGGGGGTCGGCAGATACGCAGTATTTT.

The chain uses TRBV4-2 and TRBJ2-1, with 8 bases that match TRBD1. Germline lookup yields CDR1 LGHNA and CDR2 YNFKEQ. The CDR3 has 19 residues. With 4 bases clipped from V and 2 bases from J, the junction kept 16 bases outside the gene matches. CDR3 protein: CASSRTILPDRAPYNEQFF. The CDR3 region has the DNA TGTGCCAGCAGCCGGACAATCCTGCCGGACAGGGCCCCCTACAATGAGCAGTTCTTC.

This chain uses TRBV30 with TRBJ2-2; perhaps TRBD2 as D (5 bases). Trimming pared 8 bases from V and 0 bases from J, leaving 10 bases between. The CDR3 totals 13 residues. Germline V CDR1 and CDR2: GTSNPN, SVGIG (reference sequence). The CDR3 loop is CARGPPNTGELFF. In DNA, the CDR3 is TGTGCCCGAGGGCCTCCGAACACCGGGGAGCTGTTTTTT.

The V and J genes are TRBV13 and TRBJ2-5, with 7 bases lining up with TRBD2. Germline V CDR1 and CDR2: PRHDT, FYEKMQ (reference sequence). The CDR3 is 15 amino acids. V lost 3 bases and J lost 2; bases outside the gene matches: 6. CDR3 DNA: TGTGCCAGCAGCTTTGGCGGGGGTCTTCAAGAGACCCAGTACTTC. Translating it yields CASSFGGGLQETQYF.

This clone was picked up one time. The chain combines TRBV29-1 with TRBJ2-3, with TRBD2 matching 14 bases. CDR1 SQVTM and CDR2 ANQGSEA come from the germline V gene. CDR3 length: 17 residues. The V segment lost 5 bases and the J segment 0 bases; nucleotides outside the gene matches: 7. The CDR3: CSVSRTSGGPSTDTQYF. The CDR3 bases are TGCAGCGTTAGCAGGACTAGCGGGGGGCCTAGCACAGATACGCAGTATTTT.

The CDR3 loop is CASSKRAGFQETQYF. The DNA of the CDR3 is TGTGCCAGCAGCAAACGAGCGGGTTTCCAAGAGACCCAGTACTTC. This rearrangement joins TRBV21-1 to TRBJ2-5; the table calls TRBD2, which could not be checked here. TRBV21-1 constitutes a pseudogene. CDR3 length equals 15 residues.

In its sample, this clone was seen a few times. V is TRBV9 and J is TRBJ1-5; tentatively, D is TRBD1 (6 bases). Germline V CDR1 and CDR2: SGDLS, YYNGEE. The CDR3 totals 15 residues. Trimming shortened V by 0 bases and J by 3 bases, and 10 bases separated the two germline ends. For the CDR3, the DNA is TGTGCCAGCAGCGTAGGAGGGGGGGTCAATCAGCCCCAGCATTTT. It specifies CASSVGGGVNQPQHF.

The chain joins TRBV4-2 to TRBJ2-3; 12 bases match TRBD2. The germline V gene encodes CDR1 LGHNA and CDR2 YNFKEQ. The junction had 13 bases not matched to a gene; V was cut back by 0 bases and J by 3 bases. The CDR3 totals 20 residues. CDR3 in amino acids: CASSQDWWLAGGPETDTQYF. As DNA, the CDR3 is TGTGCCAGCAGCCAAGATTGGTGGCTAGCGGGGGGGCCAGAGACAGATACGCAGTATTTT.

V gene TRBV6-1 combines with J gene TRBJ2-1, with 9 bases aligning to TRBD2. V lost 7 bases, J lost 2 bases, and 6 bases stayed unmatched. There are 15 residues in the CDR3. Germline CDR1 and CDR2: MNHNS and SASEGT. Here the CDR3 DNA reads TGTGCCAGCATCTTAGCGGGGGCCGCCTACAATGAGCAGTTCTTC. It specifies CASILAGAAYNEQFF.

V gene TRBV15 combines with J gene TRBJ1-2; 9 nucleotides agree with TRBD1. The CDR3 is 18 amino acids. Germline V CDR1 and CDR2: LNHNV, YYDKDF (reference sequence). The V gene end was trimmed by 0 bases and the J gene end by 4 bases; junction bases not matched to a gene: 12. For the CDR3, the DNA is TGTGCCACCAGCAGAGACTCTCCAACAGGGGGCTCACGCTATGGCTACACCTTC. It encodes CATSRDSPTGGSRYGYTF. The whole variable domain, filled in from reference TRBV15 and TRBJ1-2, reads DAMVIQNPRYQVTQFGKPVTLSCSQTLNHNVMYWYQQKSSQAPKLLFHYYDKDFNNEADTPDNFQSRRPNTSFCFLDIRSPGLGDTAMYLCATSRDSPTGGSRYGYTFGSGTRLTVV.

The chain is built from TRBV7-2 and TRBJ1-2; TRBD1 aligns across 8 bases. From germline, CDR1 is SGHTA and CDR2 FQGNSA. The CDR3 runs to 16 residues. V gave up 5 bases and J gave up 6 bases; unmatched junction bases: 14. The CDR3 nucleotides read TGTGCCAGCAGCCCGAAGACAGGGGTAAATGTTGATGGCTACACCTTC. It translates to CASSPKTGVNVDGYTF.

The rearrangement links TRBV28 to TRBJ1-1, with TRBD1 matching 9 bases. The CDR3 runs 15 residues. J lost 7 bases, V lost 3 bases, and 9 bases had no gene match. Germline values: CDR1 MDHEN, CDR2 SYDVKM. CDR3 coding DNA: TGTGCCAGCAGTTTCCGGGACAGGGTGGTCGGTGAAGCTTTCTTT. Its translation: CASSFRDRVVGEAFF.

This clone was seen a single time. The J gene is TRBJ1-6, the V gene TRBV28; 8 bases align to TRBD1. The V gene end was trimmed by 6 bases and the J gene end by 6 bases; junction bases not matched to a gene: 4. This CDR3 has 14 amino acids. Looked up from germline, CDR1 is MDHEN and CDR2 is SYDVKM. CDR3 sequence: CASSPGQANSPLHF. CDR3 DNA: TGTGCCAGCAGCCCGGGACAGGCTAATTCACCCCTCCACTTT.

The V and J genes are TRBV27 and TRBJ1-6; a weak D match, TRBD1 (5 bases). This CDR3 has 19 residues. Deletions cut 5 bases from V and 0 bases from J, with 20 bases between. Germline V gene data show CDR1 as MNHEY and CDR2 as SMNVEV (reference sequence). The CDR3 bases are TGTGCCAGCAGTCCCCGAAGGGGCAGTGGGCCCTCCTATAATTCACCCCTCCACTTT. This codes for CASSPRRGSGPSYNSPLHF.

V is TRBV21-1 and J is TRBJ1-1. TRBV21-1 is termed a pseudogene. The CDR3 length is 12 residues. The CDR3 DNA reads TGTGCCAGCAGCAAAGAGGGCATCATGGCTTTCTTT. It encodes CASSKEGIMAFF.

V and J are TRBV2 and TRBJ1-2, with no clear D. The CDR3 is 12 amino acids. Trimming stripped 7 bases from V and 5 bases from J, with 11 bases between. Germline lookup yields CDR1 SNHLY and CDR2 FYNNEI. The CDR3 loop is CASTGVRYGYTF. The CDR3 DNA reads TGTGCCAGCACAGGAGTGAGGTATGGCTACACCTTC.

V gene TRBV9 combines with J gene TRBJ2-2; D may be TRBD2 (6 bases). The CDR3 runs to 15 residues. Germline CDR1 reads SGDLS; CDR2 reads YYNGEE. Trimming pared 0 bases from V and 5 bases from J, leaving 11 bases between. The CDR3, as DNA: TGTGCCAGCAGCGTAGGAGGAGGGTGGACCGGGGAGCTGTTTTTT. Translating it yields CASSVGGGWTGELFF.

The gene calls are TRBV7-2 and TRBJ2-5; a weak D match, TRBD2 (6 bases). The V gene lost 2 bases and the J gene lost 5 bases, with 15 bases spanning the gap. The CDR3 loop spans 15 amino acids. Germline V gives CDR1 SGHTA, CDR2 FQGNSA. In DNA, the CDR3 is TGTGCCAGCAGCTTAATCGCGGGACCTCGGGAGACCCAGTACTTC. It translates to CASSLIAGPRETQYF.

V is TRBV10-3 and J is TRBJ2-7, with no clear D. V was clipped by 0 bases and J by 9 bases, with 6 bases between them. Germline CDR1 and CDR2: ENHRY and SYGVKD. The CDR3 is made up of 11 amino acids. The chain's CDR3 is CAISESMVQYF. The CDR3 nucleotides read TGTGCCATCAGTGAGTCGATGGTGCAGTACTTC.

This chain connects TRBV5-1 to TRBJ1-2; possible D gene TRBD1, 5 bases. With 1 base removed from V and 4 bases from J, the gap between germline ends came to 20 bases. The CDR3 totals 17 residues. Germline CDR1 is SGHRS and CDR2 is YFSETQ. CDR3 in amino acids: CASSLTNSGTPVYGYTF. The CDR3 nucleotides read TGCGCCAGCAGCTTGACAAACTCCGGGACCCCCGTCTATGGCTACACCTTC.

V is TRBV5-1 and J is TRBJ2-2; 9 bases match TRBD1. V was clipped by 3 bases and J by 8 bases; unmatched bases: 11. The germline CDR1 and CDR2 sequences are SGHRS and YFSETQ. There are 16 residues in the CDR3. As DNA, the CDR3 is TGCGCCAGCAGCTCAATACAGGGGGCAACACCGGGGGAGCTGTTTTTT. It codes for CASSSIQGATPGELFF.